One and the same sample provided the 23 T cell receptor beta chains below, sequenced in a study of read filtering for tumor transcriptome and immune sequencing. The library was built from about 400 ng RNA with molecular barcoded adaptors for alpha/delta and beta/gamma chains. TCRdb re-called the reads with MiXCR, one entry per CDR3 protein. The table shows 50,000 to 65,000 distinct CDR3 sequences, with roughly 19% occurring only once. The sample consisted of a population of CD138-negative cells sorted from bone marrow. These receptors all stem from a donor at least 40 years old with multiple myeloma.

This clonotype has a count of ten or more. This rearrangement joins TRBV5-1 to TRBJ2-1, with D maybe TRBD2 (5 bases). V lost 4 bases to trimming and J lost 9 bases, with 20 bases between them. CDR3 length: 15 residues. Germline V gene sequence: CDR1 SGHRS, CDR2 YFSETQ. CDR3 amino acids: CASSPDQPGMPEQFF. Here the CDR3 DNA reads TGCGCCAGCAGCCCGGACCAACCGGGGATGCCTGAGCAGTTCTTC.

This clonotype was seen more than once but under ten times. V gene TRBV6-1 combines with J gene TRBJ1-5; TRBD1 is a possible D gene (6 bases). V lost 7 bases and J 0 bases, leaving 16 bases between the germline ends. Germline V gene data show CDR1 as MNHNS and CDR2 as SASEGT. The CDR3 is made up of 16 amino acids. CDR3 sequence: CASNYRETYSNQPQHF. CDR3 coding DNA: TGTGCCAGCAATTACAGGGAGACTTATAGCAATCAGCCCCAGCATTTT.

This clonotype was recorded many times. V is TRBV30 and J is TRBJ2-1; no clear D gene. The germline gives CDR1 GTSNPN, CDR2 SVGIG (reference sequence). V lost 3 bases and J lost 8, with 14 bases in between. CDR3 length: 13 residues. The CDR3 nucleotides are TGTGCCTGGAGCCTCCCTCCCTGGGATGAGCAGTTCTTC. The encoded protein is CAWSLPPWDEQFF.

The genes are TRBV30 and TRBJ2-7; D remains ambiguous. Trimming removed 0 bases from V and 6 bases from J, with 15 bases in between. This CDR3 spans 14 amino acids. Germline lookup yields CDR1 GTSNPN and CDR2 SVGIG (reference sequence). The CDR3 spells CAWSVGRNRVEQYF. The CDR3 DNA is TGTGCCTGGAGTGTAGGTCGCAACCGGGTCGAGCAGTACTTC.

The V call is TRBV5-1, the J call TRBJ2-2; the D gene is possibly TRBD1 (6 bases). V shed 4 bases and J shed 3 bases, with 13 bases lying between them. The CDR3 loop spans 15 amino acids. Germline-derived CDR1 and CDR2 are SGHRS and YFSETQ. In DNA, the CDR3 is TGCGCCAGCAGCGCGGACAGCTCCTACACCGGGGAGCTGTTTTTT. Translated: CASSADSSYTGELFF.

This clonotype was observed many times. The chain is built from TRBV5-5 and TRBJ2-2, with D possibly TRBD2 on 6 matching bases. The CDR3 runs 16 residues. The germline V and J ends were trimmed by 6 bases and 0 bases, with 15 bases remaining between them. Germline V gene lookup returns CDR1 SGHKS and CDR2 YYEKEE (reference sequence). The CDR3 sequence: CASNLGGGANTGELFF. CDR3 DNA sequence: TGTGCCAGCAACCTTGGCGGAGGGGCGAACACCGGGGAGCTGTTTTTT.

This clonotype was observed many times. V is TRBV20-1 and J is TRBJ2-3; TRBD1 aligns across 9 bases. V shed 3 bases, J shed 2 bases, and the junction held 18 bases outside the gene matches. The CDR3 length is 19 residues. Germline V gene sequence: CDR1 DFQATT, CDR2 SNEGSKA (reference sequence). DNA for the CDR3: TGCAGTGCTAGCGGATTGTGGACAGGGGCCTGGGGGCCCACAGATACGCAGTATTTT. Its protein is CSASGLWTGAWGPTDTQYF.

This clonotype was detected ten times or more. V usage is TRBV30 and J usage is TRBJ1-1; a weak D match, TRBD1 (5 bases). There are 13 residues in the CDR3. Germline assignment: CDR1 GTSNPN and CDR2 SVGIG (reference sequence). V dropped 2 bases and J dropped 5 bases, with 12 bases sitting between them. The CDR3 protein is CAWSSDRRTEAFF. CDR3 nucleotides: TGTGCCTGGAGTTCAGACAGACGGACTGAAGCTTTCTTT.

In its sample, this clonotype was seen many times. J is TRBJ2-7 and V is TRBV6-1; 7 bases align to TRBD1. Per germline, CDR1 MNHNS and CDR2 SASEGT. V lost 6 bases to trimming and J lost 7 bases; unmatched junction nucleotides: 12. The CDR3 is 14 residues long. The DNA for the CDR3 is TGTGCCAGCAGCCTCACGACAGGGCTAGAGGAGCAGTACTTC. Protein: CASSLTTGLEEQYF.

The table lists this clonotype with many counts. This chain joins TRBV28 and TRBJ2-7; 7 bases align to TRBD1. V was pared by 2 bases and J by 6 bases, with 10 bases of the junction left unmatched. The germline CDR1 and CDR2 sequences are MDHEN and SYDVKM. The CDR3 loop spans 15 amino acids. CDR3 loop: CASSLIPTGVGEQYF. CDR3 sequence (DNA): TGTGCCAGCAGTTTAATCCCCACAGGGGTTGGCGAGCAGTACTTC.

This clonotype was picked up many times. The gene calls are TRBV10-3 and TRBJ2-2; 7 positions match TRBD1. V lost 4 bases to trimming and J lost 0 bases; unmatched junction nucleotides: 2. The CDR3 extends over 15 amino acids. Germline CDR1 is ENHRY and CDR2 is SYGVKD. The CDR3, as DNA: TGTGCCATCAGTGCCGGACAGGCGAACACCGGGGAGCTGTTTTTT. As protein: CAISAGQANTGELFF.

This chain connects TRBV11-2 to TRBJ1-6; D is uncertain. V gave up 1 base and J gave up 9 bases, with 1 base separating them. The CDR3 runs to 11 residues. CDR1 and CDR2 (germline): SGHAT, FQNNGV. The CDR3 DNA follows: TGTGCCAGCAGCTTAGGTTCACCCCTCCACTTT. The encoded protein is CASSLGSPLHF.

This clonotype was detected ten times or more. The chain carries TRBV29-1 and TRBJ2-3; D is ambiguous. Between the trimmed V and J ends, which lost 2 bases and 1 base, there was a span of 7 bases. From germline, CDR1 is SQVTM and CDR2 ANQGSEA. This CDR3 is built from 13 residues. Here the CDR3 reads CSVELVGTDTQYF. DNA of the CDR3: TGCAGCGTTGAATTAGTGGGCACAGATACGCAGTATTTT.

The chain carries TRBV7-9 and TRBJ1-3, with a weak D call TRBD1 (5 bases). Germline V gene sequence: CDR1 SEHNR, CDR2 FQNEAQ (reference sequence). This CDR3 contains 14 residues. Deletions cut 10 bases from V and 0 bases from J, with 13 bases between. The DNA of the CDR3 is TGTGCCATTTACCGGACAAGCTCTGGAAACACCATATATTTT. Amino acid sequence: CAIYRTSSGNTIYF.

The gene calls are TRBV5-6 and TRBJ2-5, with 7 bases lining up with TRBD1. This CDR3 is built from 14 residues. The germline gives CDR1 SGHDT, CDR2 YYEEEE. V was clipped by 2 bases and J by 4 bases; unmatched bases: 5. CDR3 region: CASSLTTGRETQYF. In DNA form, the CDR3 reads TGTGCCAGCAGCTTAACGACAGGGAGAGAGACCCAGTACTTC.

In this sample, this clonotype turned up many times. This probably arose from a read error, given a far larger clone one base away. The genes are TRBV7-8 and TRBJ1-1, with D hard to call. The CDR3 spans 13 residues. V was clipped by 3 bases and J by 1 base, with 6 bases between them. Germline values: CDR1 SGHVS, CDR2 FQNEAQ. In DNA form, the CDR3 reads TGTGCCAGCAGCTTTTCTGCGAACACTGAAGCTTTCTTT. The encoded protein is CASSFSANTEAFF. Drawing the rest from reference TRBV7-8 and TRBJ1-1, the complete variable domain is GAGVSQSPRYKVAKRGQDVALRCDPISGHVSLFWYQQALGQGPEFLTYFQNEAQLDKSGLPSDRFFAERPEGSVSTLKIQRTQQEDSAVYLCASSFSANTEAFFGQGTRLTVV.

This clonotype has ten or more counts. The chain couples TRBV24-1 to TRBJ1-2, with D perhaps matching TRBD1 (5 bases). The CDR3 loop spans 15 amino acids. With 3 bases removed from V and 3 bases from J, the gap between germline ends came to 13 bases. Germline assignment: CDR1 KGHDR and CDR2 SFDVKD. The CDR3: CATSDPAGTDYGYTF. For the CDR3, the DNA is TGTGCCACCAGTGATCCAGCCGGGACGGACTATGGCTACACCTTC.

In its sample, this clonotype was seen many times. V usage is TRBV6-5 and J usage is TRBJ2-1, with TRBD2 matching over 8 bases. This CDR3 contains 14 residues. In germline, CDR1 is MNHEY, CDR2 SVGAGI. The V and J ends lost 6 bases and 9 bases, in that order; junction bases with no gene match: 10. DNA of the CDR3: TGTGCCAGCAGAAGGGACCCGGGGGGGGGTGAGCAGTTCTTC. This sequence encodes CASRRDPGGGEQFF.

This clonotype was seen many times. V usage is TRBV7-6 and J usage is TRBJ2-2; D uncertain. V shed 1 base and J shed 0 bases, with 15 bases lying between them. Germline CDR1 and CDR2: SGHVS and FNYEAQ. There are 18 residues in the CDR3. CDR3 in amino acids: CASSLVPPSSANTGELFF. The DNA of the CDR3 is TGTGCCAGCAGCTTAGTTCCCCCCAGTTCCGCGAACACCGGGGAGCTGTTTTTT.

This clonotype appeared many times. The chain joins TRBV19 to TRBJ2-3; 7 positions match TRBD2. V shed 3 bases, J shed 3 bases, and the junction held 9 bases outside the gene matches. Germline loops: CDR1 LNHDA, CDR2 SQIVND (reference sequence). The CDR3 runs 16 residues. The DNA of the CDR3 is TGTGCCAGTAGTATCTTCGGCGGGAGCGAGACAGATACGCAGTATTTT. This codes for CASSIFGGSETDTQYF.

This clonotype appeared a few times. A read error may explain this, as a much larger clone is one base away. This sequence joins TRBV6-1 and TRBJ1-1; 11 bases are a match to TRBD1. The CDR3 sequence is 19 residues long. In germline, CDR1 is MNHNS, CDR2 SASEGT. Here the CDR3 DNA reads TGTGCCAGCGGTGATTCTCTGGGGTGGACAGGGGGCTTCAACACTGAAGCTTTCTTT. This codes for CASGDSLGWTGGFNTEAFF.

This clonotype was seen ten or more times. The V and J genes are TRBV11-2 and TRBJ2-5; D unresolved. Germline CDR1 reads SGHAT; CDR2 reads FQNNGV. This CDR3 has 13 amino acids. V lost 5 bases to trimming and J lost 4 bases, with 11 bases between them. Written as DNA, the CDR3 is TGTGCCAGCAGCCCACGGACCCTAGAGACCCAGTACTTC. It encodes CASSPRTLETQYF.

Remarks on this clonotype: A read error may be the cause here, since a much bigger clone is one base away. The V call is TRBV5-5, the J call TRBJ2-1; 9 nucleotides match TRBD2. The CDR3 is made up of 16 amino acids. Germline V gene sequence: CDR1 SGHKS, CDR2 YYEKEE (reference sequence). The CDR3 protein is CASCLGTSLPYNEQFF. In DNA form, the CDR3 reads TGTGCCAGCTGCTTGGGGACTAGCCTACCTTACAATGAGCAGTTCTTC.